Listed here is a single TCR beta chain. This sample was included in a study of blood T cells in healthy people across ages. Through a sample-barcoded 5' primer and a J-beta primer mix, a second PCR was run for roughly 6 to 12 cycles. TCRdb redid the calling of the 5' RACE reads with MiXCR, one entry per CDR3 protein. The sample holds about 1,600,000 distinct CDR3 sequences, about 40% seen once. Material for sequencing was blood. This TCR derives from a woman between 18 and 30 years old in good health.

CDR3 loop: CASSLSATGELFF. CDR3 coding DNA: TGTGCCAGCAGTCTTAGCGCGACCGGGGAGCTGTTTTTT. The V and J genes are TRBV12-3 or TRBV12-4 and TRBJ2-2, with D maybe TRBD2 (5 bases). The CDR3 contains 13 residues. V lost 5 bases, J lost 5 bases, and 9 bases lay in between.